This entry features one T cell receptor beta chain sequence. As yet, its antigen is unknown. The method was immunoSEQ multiplex PCR; TCRdb's version includes in-frame clones alone and lacks a portion of them. The table records 55,000 to 65,000 clones, about 89% of them present only once. The data belong to a study of OX40 agonist ivuxolimab in advanced cancers. V was pared by 5 bases and J by 1 base, with 8 bases between. The CDR3 extends over 13 amino acids. Germline CDR1 MNHNS, CDR2 SASEGT. Study-wide points: CD4+ and CD8+ T cells in blood underwent clonal expansion by week 6 at 0.1 to 3.0 mg/kg.

The V and J genes are TRBV6-1 and TRBJ2-5; no firm D call. The sequence derives from an adult with an advanced solid tumor such as melanoma, head and neck, liver or kidney cancer. This material consisted of CD4+ or CD8+ T cells sorted from blood, taken in a trial of the OX40 agonist ivuxolimab. The CDR3 coding sequence is TGTGCCAGCAGTAAGTCGTCCCAAGAGACCCAGTACTTC. Its translation is CASSKSSQETQYF.